Each of the 31 T cell receptor beta chains below was sequenced from the same sample in a study of T cells in Graves' hyperthyroidism and ophthalmopathy. TCR beta CDR3 regions were amplified from RNA. Researchers ran a first-round RT-PCR on the TCR CDR3 using the HTBI primer set. TCRdb called the multiplex PCR reads again in MiXCR, with one record for every CDR3 protein. The data contain some 400,000 distinct CDR3 sequences, around 13% of them singletons. Specimen: blood. The receptor set was obtained from an older woman with Graves' hyperthyroidism.

This clonotype was observed a few times. The CDR3 here is CSATILALSYNEQFF. DNA of the CDR3: TGCAGTGCTACCATACTAGCACTCTCCTACAATGAGCAGTTCTTC. This chain uses TRBV20-1 with TRBJ2-1; the D gene is possibly TRBD2 (6 bases). Germline assignment: CDR1 DFQATT and CDR2 SNEGSKA (reference sequence). The length of the CDR3 is 15 residues. V lost 4 bases to trimming and J lost 0 bases, with 13 bases between them.

This chain uses TRBV11-2 with TRBJ2-7, with 13 bases matching TRBD2. Germline lookup yields CDR1 SGHAT and CDR2 FQNNGV. This CDR3 region has 16 residues. Losses at the gene ends were 3 bases for V and 1 base for J; bases not matched to a gene: 3. The CDR3 DNA reads as TGTGCCAGCAGCTTGGGACTAGCGGGATATTCCTACGAGCAGTACTTC. Encoded protein: CASSLGLAGYSYEQYF.

This clonotype was recorded many times. The chain carries TRBV3-1 and TRBJ2-2, with unresolved D. V lost 1 base and J 3 bases, leaving 6 bases between the germline ends. The CDR3 contains 14 residues. Germline lookup yields CDR1 LGHDT and CDR2 YNNKEL (reference sequence). CDR3 nucleotides: TGTGCCAGCAGCCAAGGCCTATACACCGGGGAGCTGTTTTTT. As protein: CASSQGLYTGELFF.

Many counts were recorded for this clonotype. This sequence joins TRBV6-1 and TRBJ1-1; D not certain. V lost 5 bases and J lost 0, with 7 bases in between. Germline V lookup: CDR1 MNHNS, CDR2 SASEGT. The CDR3 contains 13 residues. The CDR3 DNA follows: TGTGCCAGCAGTATGACGGTGAACACTGAAGCTTTCTTT. Translating gives CASSMTVNTEAFF.

Worth noting for this clonotype: Possible read error: a much larger clone is one base away. The V and J genes are TRBV28 and TRBJ1-2, with a weak D call TRBD1 (5 bases). The CDR3 covers 13 residues. Germline CDR1 reads MDHEN; CDR2 reads SYDVKM. The CDR3 region has the DNA TGTGTCAGCAACCCAACAGGCCCCTATGGCTACACCTTC. It encodes CVSNPTGPYGYTF.

Worth noting for this clonotype: A much bigger clone sits one base away, suggesting this may be a read error. The chain has TRBV7-8 and TRBJ2-7, with 7 bases aligning to TRBD1. This CDR3 comprises 13 residues. Germline CDR1 SGHVS, CDR2 FQNEAQ. Here the CDR3 reads CGSSLDRDRDQYF. The CDR3 DNA reads TGTGGCAGCAGCTTAGACAGGGACCGCGACCAGTACTTC.

The chain joins TRBV4-2 to TRBJ2-3, with 8 bases aligning to TRBD1. After removal of 4 bases from V and 3 bases from J, the junction contained 9 bases not matched to a gene. The CDR3 has 16 amino acids. The germline V gene encodes CDR1 LGHNA and CDR2 YNFKEQ. The chain's CDR3 is CASSRQGAFRTDTQYF. The CDR3 DNA reads as TGTGCCAGCAGCCGCCAGGGGGCTTTCAGGACAGATACGCAGTATTTT.

This clonotype occurred a few times. J is TRBJ2-7 and V is TRBV15; 9 bases line up with TRBD1. CDR3 length equals 15 residues. V trimming: 0 bases; J trimming: 6 bases; junction bases outside the gene matches: 6. The V gene's germline CDR1 is LNHNV and CDR2 YYDKDF (reference sequence). CDR3 in amino acids: CATSRDRGTGSEQYF. The CDR3 nucleotides are TGTGCCACCAGCAGAGATAGAGGGACAGGGAGCGAGCAGTACTTC.

The chain has TRBV7-9 and TRBJ2-7; D is undetermined. V was clipped by 2 bases and J by 2 bases, with 7 bases between them. CDR1 is SEHNR, CDR2 FQNEAQ, per germline (reference sequence). The CDR3 has 13 amino acids. CDR3 sequence reads: CASSLRAPYEQYF. In DNA, the CDR3 is TGTGCCAGCAGCTTACGGGCCCCCTACGAGCAGTACTTC.

The chain links TRBV7-2 to TRBJ1-1; no clear D gene. The CDR3 runs 11 residues. Trimming left V 2 bases short and J 11 bases short, with 9 bases between. The germline gives CDR1 SGHTA, CDR2 FQGNSA. CDR3 protein: CASSLQVLAFF. The CDR3 DNA sequence: TGTGCCAGCAGCTTACAGGTTTTGGCTTTCTTT.

This clonotype was recorded many times. This chain links TRBV7-3 with TRBJ2-1; perhaps TRBD1 as D (6 bases). Germline values: CDR1 SGHTA, CDR2 FQGTGA. Trimming cost V 5 bases and J 9 bases, with 11 bases left between them. The CDR3 length is 12 residues. This CDR3 reads CASSLTGLEQFF. The CDR3 DNA is TGTGCCAGCAGCCTCACAGGGCTTGAGCAGTTCTTC. Drawing the rest from reference TRBV7-3 and TRBJ2-1, the complete variable domain is GAGVSQTPSNKVTEKGKYVELRCDPISGHTALYWYRQSLGQGPEFLIYFQGTGAADDSGLPNDRFFAVRPEGSVSTLKIQRTERGDSAVYLCASSLTGLEQFFGPGTRLTVL.

Details on this clonotype: This may arise from a read error, as a much more abundant clone is one base away. V gene TRBV6-2 or TRBV6-3 combines with J gene TRBJ2-5; D gene ambiguous. The CDR3 has 12 amino acids. In germline, CDR1 is MNHEY, CDR2 SVGEGT. Trimming pared 0 bases from V and 4 bases from J, leaving 3 bases between. DNA for the CDR3: TGTGCCAGCAGTTACTCACTAGAGACCCAGTACTTC. Translation gives CASSYSLETQYF.

This clonotype showed up many times. The chain recombines TRBV30 with TRBJ1-5; D perhaps matches TRBD1 (5 bases). This CDR3 region has 15 residues. The germline gives CDR1 GTSNPN, CDR2 SVGIG (reference sequence). V was cut by 2 bases and J by 4 bases, with 15 bases left in between. DNA for the CDR3: TGTGCCTGGAGTCCCCCCCGACAGCGAAATCAGCCCCAGCATTTT. Protein product: CAWSPPRQRNQPQHF.

This clonotype was found many times. CDR3 loop: CASSNNLYGYTF. CDR3 sequence (DNA): TGTGCCAGTTCAAATAATCTGTATGGCTACACCTTC. The V and J genes are TRBV18 and TRBJ1-2; D is ambiguous. Trimming cost V 9 bases and J 5 bases, with 13 bases left between them. Germline CDR1 is KGHSH and CDR2 is LQKENI. The CDR3 is made up of 12 amino acids.

The chain recombines TRBV6-5 with TRBJ2-2, with 9 bases identical to TRBD1. Unmatched junction bases numbered 1, after V lost 1 base and J lost 4 bases. From germline, CDR1 is MNHEY and CDR2 SVGAGI. CDR3 length equals 15 residues. The CDR3 DNA is TGTGCCAGCAGTTACTGGGACAGGGTCACCGGGGAGCTGTTTTTT. It translates to CASSYWDRVTGELFF.

This clonotype was seen ten or more times. The chain recombines TRBV7-9 with TRBJ2-7; D is tentatively TRBD1 or TRBD2 (5 bases each). The V gene's germline CDR1 is SEHNR and CDR2 FQNEAQ (reference sequence). The CDR3 has 14 residues. Trimming took off 5 bases at V and 1 base at J, with 12 bases between the two ends. Here the CDR3 reads CASSRRDGSYEQYF. CDR3 DNA: TGTGCCAGCAGCAGAAGGGACGGATCCTACGAGCAGTACTTC.

This clonotype occurred many times. J is TRBJ2-3 and V is TRBV5-1; 9 nucleotides align to TRBD2. Germline V lookup: CDR1 SGHRS, CDR2 YFSETQ. The CDR3 has 15 residues. Losses at the gene ends were 4 bases for V and 0 bases for J; bases not matched to a gene: 3. CDR3 sequence reads: CASSRLAGSTDTQYF. In DNA form, the CDR3 reads TGCGCCAGCAGCAGGCTAGCGGGGAGCACAGATACGCAGTATTTT. Full variable domain (remainder filled in from reference TRBV5-1 and TRBJ2-3): KAGVTQTPRYLIKTRGQQVTLSCSPISGHRSVSWYQQTPGQGLQFLFEYFSETQRNKGNFPGRFSGRQFSNSRSEMNVSTLELGDSALYLCASSRLAGSTDTQYFGPGTRLTVL.

The chain employs TRBV12-3 or TRBV12-4 and TRBJ2-7; TRBD1 matches at 8 bases. V was pared by 5 bases and J by 9 bases, with 6 bases of the junction left unmatched. The CDR3 is 12 residues long. Written as DNA, the CDR3 is TGTGCCAGCAGTACAGGGGGGAAGAGGCAGTACTTC. It specifies CASSTGGKRQYF.

This clonotype was counted a few times. V usage is TRBV18 and J usage is TRBJ2-2; 7 bases line up with TRBD2. V shed 1 base and J 5 bases; nucleotides not matched to a gene: 13. This CDR3 spans 18 amino acids. Germline lookup yields CDR1 KGHSH and CDR2 LQKENI. For the CDR3, the DNA is TGTGCCAGCTCACCACTACCGGCGGGAGTGTCGGGTACCGGGGAGCTGTTTTTT. It translates to CASSPLPAGVSGTGELFF.

This rearrangement joins TRBV10-3 to TRBJ2-7, with a tentative D call TRBD1 (6 bases). The CDR3 covers 15 residues. Germline CDR1 reads ENHRY; CDR2 reads SYGVKD. V was clipped by 2 bases and J by 1 base, with 12 bases between them. The CDR3: CAISERTVGSYEQYF. In nucleotides, the CDR3 is TGTGCCATCAGTGAGCGGACAGTAGGGTCCTACGAGCAGTACTTC.

This clonotype occurred many times. The chain uses TRBV13 and TRBJ2-7; D is perhaps TRBD2 (6 bases). CDR1 is PRHDT, CDR2 FYEKMQ, per germline (reference sequence). V shed 5 bases and J shed 0 bases, with 11 bases lying between them. The CDR3 runs 14 residues. CDR3 sequence reads: CASSPGLVSYEQYF. CDR3 coding DNA: TGTGCCAGCAGCCCGGGACTGGTCTCCTACGAGCAGTACTTC.

This clonotype was counted many times. This chain links TRBV30 with TRBJ1-2; 8 positions agree with TRBD1. The trim removed 4 bases at V and 3 bases at J, leaving 4 bases unmatched. The germline V gene encodes CDR1 GTSNPN and CDR2 SVGIG (reference sequence). This CDR3 has 13 amino acids. The CDR3 region is CAWTAGQDYGYTF. DNA of the CDR3: TGTGCCTGGACCGCGGGACAGGACTATGGCTACACCTTC.

This CDR3 is CAWSVNTGANEQFF. Written as DNA, the CDR3 is TGTGCCTGGAGTGTAAATACGGGGGCCAATGAGCAGTTCTTC. The chain recombines TRBV30 with TRBJ2-1, with D perhaps being TRBD1 or TRBD2 (6 bases each). There are 14 residues in the CDR3. Trimming stripped 0 bases from V and 6 bases from J, with 12 bases between. Germline CDR1 is GTSNPN and CDR2 is SVGIG (reference sequence). Filled out from reference TRBV30 and TRBJ2-1, the complete variable domain reads SQTIHQWPATLVQPVGSPLSLECTVEGTSNPNLYWYRQAAGRGLQLLFYSVGIGQISSEVPQNLSASRPQDRQFILSSKKLLLSDSGFYLCAWSVNTGANEQFFGPGTRLTVL.

This clonotype has at least ten counts. The chain links TRBV5-1 to TRBJ2-1; TRBD2 aligns across 9 bases. V lost 5 bases, J lost 4 bases, and 7 bases stayed unmatched. This CDR3 has 15 amino acids. Germline values: CDR1 SGHRS, CDR2 YFSETQ. CDR3 residues: CASSRGLAMYNEQFF. In DNA, the CDR3 is TGCGCCAGCAGTCGGGGACTAGCAATGTACAATGAGCAGTTCTTC.

The chain uses TRBV14 and TRBJ2-3; 7 bases fit TRBD1. V was pared by 5 bases and J by 5 bases, with 4 bases of the junction left unmatched. The CDR3 totals 13 residues. The V gene's germline CDR1 is SGHDN and CDR2 FVKESK. The CDR3 is CASSINRGDTQYF. DNA of the CDR3: TGTGCCAGCAGCATCAACAGGGGAGATACGCAGTATTTT.

This clonotype has ten or more counts. This rearrangement joins TRBV30 to TRBJ2-3; no clear D gene. The V gene lost 6 bases and the J gene lost 3 bases, with 13 bases spanning the gap. This CDR3 spans 13 amino acids. CDR1 and CDR2 (germline): GTSNPN, SVGIG (reference sequence). The CDR3: CACPYSRTDTQYF. CDR3 DNA: TGTGCCTGCCCGTACTCCAGGACAGATACGCAGTATTTT.

This clonotype was counted only a few times. This rearrangement joins TRBV7-9 to TRBJ1-1; D is unresolved. This CDR3 spans 13 amino acids. The germline V gene encodes CDR1 SEHNR and CDR2 FQNEAQ (reference sequence). Trimming removed 2 bases from V and 5 bases from J, with 9 bases in between. The CDR3 DNA follows: TGTGCCAGCAGCTTATTTCAGGATACTGAAGCTTTCTTT. Translated, it gives CASSLFQDTEAFF. Drawing the rest from reference TRBV7-9 and TRBJ1-1, the complete variable domain is DTGVSQNPRHKITKRGQNVTFRCDPISEHNRLYWYRQTLGQGPEFLTYFQNEAQLEKSRLLSDRFSAERPKGSFSTLEIQRTEQGDSAMYLCASSLFQDTEAFFGQGTRLTVV.

The CDR3 here is CAWSITGGAGNTIYF. The CDR3 DNA reads TGTGCCTGGAGTATCACAGGGGGCGCTGGAAACACCATATATTTT. This chain connects TRBV30 to TRBJ1-3, with 9 bases lining up with TRBD1. With 2 bases clipped from V and 2 bases from J, the junction kept 4 bases outside the gene matches. This CDR3 is 15 amino acids long. The V gene's germline CDR1 is GTSNPN and CDR2 SVGIG (reference sequence).

The CDR3 sequence: CASGLAGGVETQYF. The CDR3 DNA reads as TGTGCTAGTGGCTTAGCGGGAGGCGTGGAGACCCAGTACTTC. The gene calls are TRBV12-5 and TRBJ2-5; 10 nucleotides line up with TRBD2. Trimming removed 6 bases from V and 5 bases from J; junction bases left unmatched: 6. CDR3 length equals 14 residues. From germline, CDR1 is LGHNT and CDR2 FRNRAP.

The V and J genes are TRBV4-1 and TRBJ2-7, with TRBD2 identical over 9 bases. CDR3 size: 15 residues. The trim removed 4 bases at V and 0 bases at J, leaving 4 bases unmatched. The germline CDR1 and CDR2 sequences are MGHRA and YSYEKL. The CDR3 DNA sequence: TGCGCCAGCAGCCCGAAGACTAGCGGCTCCTACGAGCAGTACTTC. Its translation: CASSPKTSGSYEQYF.

Many counts were recorded for this clonotype. The chain joins TRBV24-1 to TRBJ2-2; D remains ambiguous. V gave up 8 bases and J gave up 0 bases, with 9 bases separating them. Germline CDR1 KGHDR, CDR2 SFDVKD. This CDR3 has 14 residues. In DNA, the CDR3 is TGTGCCACCAAAGCGACAACGAACACCGGGGAGCTGTTTTTT. It is translated as CATKATTNTGELFF.